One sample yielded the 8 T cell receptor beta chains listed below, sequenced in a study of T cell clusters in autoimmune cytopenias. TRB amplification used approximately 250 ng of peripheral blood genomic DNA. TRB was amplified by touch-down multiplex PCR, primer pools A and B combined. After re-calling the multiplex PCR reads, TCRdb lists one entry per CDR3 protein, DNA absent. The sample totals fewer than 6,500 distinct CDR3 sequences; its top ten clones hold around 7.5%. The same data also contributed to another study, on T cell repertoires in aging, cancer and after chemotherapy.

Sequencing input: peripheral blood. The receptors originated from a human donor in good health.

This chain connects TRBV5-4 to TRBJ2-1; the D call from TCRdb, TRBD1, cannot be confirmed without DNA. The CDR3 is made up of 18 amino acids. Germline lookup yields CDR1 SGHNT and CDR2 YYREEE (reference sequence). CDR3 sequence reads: CASSLAGGGVASYNEQFF.

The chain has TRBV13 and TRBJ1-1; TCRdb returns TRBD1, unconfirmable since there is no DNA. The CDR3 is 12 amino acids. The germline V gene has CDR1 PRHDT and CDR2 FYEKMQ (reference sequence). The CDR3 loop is CATKSGVPEAFF.

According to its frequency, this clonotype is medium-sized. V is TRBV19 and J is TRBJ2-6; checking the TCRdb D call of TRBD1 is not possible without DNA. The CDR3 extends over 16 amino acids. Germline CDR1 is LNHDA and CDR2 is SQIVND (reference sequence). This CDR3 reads CASSTEGVPWANVLTF.

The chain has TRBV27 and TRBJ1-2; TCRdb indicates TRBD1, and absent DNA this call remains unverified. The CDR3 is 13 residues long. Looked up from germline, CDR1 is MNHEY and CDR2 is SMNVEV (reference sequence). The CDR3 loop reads CASGPTGIRGYTF.

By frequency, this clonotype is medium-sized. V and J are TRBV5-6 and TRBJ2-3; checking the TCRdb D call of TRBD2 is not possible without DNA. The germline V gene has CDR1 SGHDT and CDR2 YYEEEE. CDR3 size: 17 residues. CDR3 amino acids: CASSSETSGGSSNTQYF.

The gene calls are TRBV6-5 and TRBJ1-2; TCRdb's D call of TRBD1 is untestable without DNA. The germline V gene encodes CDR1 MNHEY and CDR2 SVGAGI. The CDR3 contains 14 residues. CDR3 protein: CASKVGLRGQGYTF.

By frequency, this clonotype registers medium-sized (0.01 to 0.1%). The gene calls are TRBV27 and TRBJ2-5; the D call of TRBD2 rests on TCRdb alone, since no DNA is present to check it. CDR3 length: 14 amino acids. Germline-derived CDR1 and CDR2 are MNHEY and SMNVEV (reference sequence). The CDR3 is CASSLTGPGETQYF.

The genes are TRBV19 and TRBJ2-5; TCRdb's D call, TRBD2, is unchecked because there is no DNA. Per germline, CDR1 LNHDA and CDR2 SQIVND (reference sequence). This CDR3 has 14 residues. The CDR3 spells CASSILAGQETQYF.